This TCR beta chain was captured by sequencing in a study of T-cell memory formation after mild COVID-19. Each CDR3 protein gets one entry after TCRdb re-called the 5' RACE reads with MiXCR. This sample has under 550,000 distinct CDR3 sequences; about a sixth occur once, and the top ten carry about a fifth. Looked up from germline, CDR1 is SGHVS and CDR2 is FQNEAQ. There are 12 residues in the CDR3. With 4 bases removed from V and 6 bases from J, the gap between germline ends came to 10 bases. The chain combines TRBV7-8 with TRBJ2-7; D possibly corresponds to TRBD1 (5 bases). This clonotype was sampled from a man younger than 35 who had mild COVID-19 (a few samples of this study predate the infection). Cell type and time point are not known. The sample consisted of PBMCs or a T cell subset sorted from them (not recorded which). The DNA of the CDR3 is TGTGCCAGCAGCTACAGGCCCCTCGAGCAGTACTTC. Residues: CASSYRPLEQYF.